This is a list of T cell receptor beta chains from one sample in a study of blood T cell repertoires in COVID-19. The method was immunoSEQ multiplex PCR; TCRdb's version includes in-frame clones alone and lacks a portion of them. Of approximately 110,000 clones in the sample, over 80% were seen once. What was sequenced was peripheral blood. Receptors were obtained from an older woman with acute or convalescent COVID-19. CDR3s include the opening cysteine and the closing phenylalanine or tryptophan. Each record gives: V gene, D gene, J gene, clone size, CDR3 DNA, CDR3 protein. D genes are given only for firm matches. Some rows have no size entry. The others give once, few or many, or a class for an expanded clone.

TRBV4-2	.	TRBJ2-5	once	TGTGCCAGCAGTCTCTACCGTGGGGCCCAAGAGACCCAGTACTTC	CASSLYRGAQETQYF
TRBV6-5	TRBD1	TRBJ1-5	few	TGTGCCAGCACTCCGGGACAGGTTAATCAGCCCCAGCATTTT	CASTPGQVNQPQHF
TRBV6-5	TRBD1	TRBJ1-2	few	TGTGCCAGCAGGGACAGGGCTTTTGGCTACACCTTC	CASRDRAFGYTF
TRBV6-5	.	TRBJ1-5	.	TGTGCCAGCAGTAGCAGGGCAGCCGAGCCCCAGCATTTT	CASSSRAAEPQHF
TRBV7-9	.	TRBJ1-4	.	TGTGCCAGCTCGGGGGGCAGCACTAATGAAAAACTGTTTTTT	CASSGGSTNEKLFF
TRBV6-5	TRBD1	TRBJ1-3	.	TGTGCCAGCAGACCACAGGGGTCGGGAAACACCATATATTTT	CASRPQGSGNTIYF
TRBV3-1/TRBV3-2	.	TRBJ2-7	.	TGTGCCAGCAGCCAAGATGTAGCAATGACGGGGGAGCAGTACTTC	CASSQDVAMTGEQYF
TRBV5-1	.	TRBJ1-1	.	TGCGCCAGCAGCCTGACGCAGGGGTCGAGGGCTGAAGCTTTCTTT	CASSLTQGSRAEAFF
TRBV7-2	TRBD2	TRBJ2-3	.	TGTGCCAGCAGCTTTGGACTAGCGGGGGCAAATACGCAGTATTTT	CASSFGLAGANTQYF
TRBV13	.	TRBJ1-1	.	TGTGCCAGCAGCTTAGATGGCGGGCGGACTGAAGCTTTCTTT	CASSLDGGRTEAFF
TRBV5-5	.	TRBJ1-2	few	TGTGCCAGCAGCTTGTACGGGAACTATGGCTACACCTTC	CASSLYGNYGYTF
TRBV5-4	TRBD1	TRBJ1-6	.	TGTGCCAGCAGCACCGGGACAGGCCAACAACGAATTTCACCCCTCCACTTT	CASSTGTGQQRISPLHF
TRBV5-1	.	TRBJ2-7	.	TGCGCCAGCAGCTTGCTGGGGGCGACAGTTACCGAGCAGTACTTC	CASSLLGATVTEQYF
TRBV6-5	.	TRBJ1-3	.	TGTGCCAGCAAGCCACTCAACTCTGGAAACACCATATATTTT	CASKPLNSGNTIYF
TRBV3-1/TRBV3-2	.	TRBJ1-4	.	TGTGCCAGCAGCCCGATGGGGGCAGGGTTTGAAAAACTGTTTTTT	CASSPMGAGFEKLFF
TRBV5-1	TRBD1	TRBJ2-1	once	TGCGCCAGCAGCTTTCTGGACAGGGACTACAATGAGCAGTTCTTC	CASSFLDRDYNEQFF
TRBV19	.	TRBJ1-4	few	TGTGCCAGTAGTCTTCCTCTCGGGGGGAGGGGAAAACTGTTTTTT	CASSLPLGGRGKLFF
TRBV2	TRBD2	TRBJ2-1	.	TGTGCCAGCAGAGGACTAGCGGGAGTCCCCAATGAGCAGTTCTTC	CASRGLAGVPNEQFF
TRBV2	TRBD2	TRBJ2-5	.	TGTGCCAGCAGCTTTAGCGGGGGGGCTGAAGAGACCCAGTACTTC	CASSFSGGAEETQYF
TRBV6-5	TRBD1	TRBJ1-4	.	TGTGCCAGCAGGGGAACAGGGGGCGGGAATGAAAAACTGTTTTTT	CASRGTGGGNEKLFF
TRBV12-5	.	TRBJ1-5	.	TGTGCTAGTGGTTGGGGGGTTAGCAATCAGCCCCAGCATTTT	CASGWGVSNQPQHF
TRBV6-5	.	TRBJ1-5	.	TGTGCCTCGGGACTTCATGGTCAGCCCCAGCATTTT	CASGLHGQPQHF
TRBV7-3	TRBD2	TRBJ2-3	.	TGTGCCAGCAGCTTAAATCCGGCGGGGGGGACAGATACGCAGTATTTT	CASSLNPAGGTDTQYF
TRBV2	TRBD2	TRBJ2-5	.	TGTGCCAGCAGTGAAAGGGGACTAGTGGCCGAGACCCAGTACTTC	CASSERGLVAETQYF
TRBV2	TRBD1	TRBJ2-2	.	TGTGCCAGCAGTTTACAGGGGCCAACGAACACCGGGGAGCTGTTTTTT	CASSLQGPTNTGELFF
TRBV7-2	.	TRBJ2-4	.	TGTGCCAGCAGCTCCTCCCCGGGACACCTAAACATTCAGTACTTC	CASSSSPGHLNIQYF
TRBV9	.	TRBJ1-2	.	TGTGCCAGCAGCGTAGGGGCCGGGGGTAATAACTATGGCTACACCTTC	CASSVGAGGNNYGYTF
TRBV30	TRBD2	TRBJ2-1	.	TGTGCCCGTAGAAGCGGGGGCGCTGGGTACAATGAGCAGTTCTTC	CARRSGGAGYNEQFF
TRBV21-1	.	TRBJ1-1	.	TGTGCCAGCAGCAACCATTCCTTGGGGACAGGGGCATTGGGGACTGAAGCTTTCTTT	CASSNHSLGTGALGTEAFF
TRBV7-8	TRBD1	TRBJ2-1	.	TGTGCCAGCAGCCTCCTTTCCAGGGGGCGGTTCTTC	CASSLLSRGRFF
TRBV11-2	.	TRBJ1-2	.	TGTGCCAGCGCGGGGCAGCGCCCTTGGCCCACCTTC	CASAGQRPWPTF
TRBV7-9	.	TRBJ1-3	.	TGTGCCACCGGGAGCGGGGGCTCTGGAAACACCATATATTTT	CATGSGGSGNTIYF
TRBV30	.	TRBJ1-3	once	TGTGCCTGGGACCTCAGGGGTGTTAGAAACACCATATATTTT	CAWDLRGVRNTIYF
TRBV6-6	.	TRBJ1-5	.	TGTGCCAGCGGCAGGGATGATTCGGGCAATCAGCCCCAGCATTTT	CASGRDDSGNQPQHF
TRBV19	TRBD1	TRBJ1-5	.	TGTGCCAGTATACAGGGGAACAATCAGCCCCAGCATTTT	CASIQGNNQPQHF
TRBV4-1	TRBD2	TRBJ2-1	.	TGCGCCAGCAGCCCAACACCAGGGGCTAGCGGGGACGATGAGCAGTTCTTC	CASSPTPGASGDDEQFF
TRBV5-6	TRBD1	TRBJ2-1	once	TGTGCCAGCAGAACGACAGGGGTCTACAATGAGCAGTTCTTC	CASRTTGVYNEQFF